This is a list of T cell receptor beta chains from one sample in a study of cytomegalovirus exposure and HLA in healthy donors. The protocol was immunoSEQ multiplex PCR, while the TCRdb copy is restricted to in-frame clones and leaves out a portion. Among about 66,000 clones listed, 97% were seen once. The specimen sequenced was PBMCs. Receptors were obtained from a woman under 30 in good health and CMV-seropositive. Both conserved end residues are part of each CDR3. Each record gives: CDR3 length, D gene, V gene, clone size, J gene, CDR3 DNA, CDR3 protein. The D gene is left open where the match is weak. Rows may omit the clone size; those that give it use once, few, many or a size class.

14,.,TRBV28,once,TRBJ2-5,TGTGCCAGCAGTTTGGCGGGACTCAGCGGGACCCAGTACTTC,CASSLAGLSGTQYF
15,TRBD1,TRBV6-6,.,TRBJ1-2,TGTGCCAGCAGCGGCCGGACAGGGGGCGACTATGGCTACACCTTC,CASSGRTGGDYGYTF
18,.,TRBV7-2,.,TRBJ2-3,TGTGCCAGCAGCCCCAAGAGCGTTGGCGGATCTAGCACAGATACGCAGTATTTT,CASSPKSVGGSSTDTQYF
15,TRBD2,TRBV10-3,.,TRBJ2-5,TGTGCCATCAGTTCCGGGACTAGCGGGGGAGAGACCCAGTACTTC,CAISSGTSGGETQYF
17,TRBD2,TRBV23-1,.,TRBJ2-7,TGCGCCAGCAGTCAATCGAGACTAGCGGACAGCTCCTACGAGCAGTACTTC,CASSQSRLADSSYEQYF
16,.,TRBV7-3,few,TRBJ1-1,TGTGCCAGCAGCTTAAGTTTTACAGGGCTGAACACTGAAGCTTTCTTT,CASSLSFTGLNTEAFF
14,.,TRBV4-1,.,TRBJ2-2,TGCGCCAGCAGCCAACCAAGCGAGTCCGGGGAGCTGTTTTTT,CASSQPSESGELFF
16,TRBD2,TRBV5-6,.,TRBJ2-2,TGTGCCAGCAGCTTGGTACTAGCGGCGAACACCGGGGAGCTGTTTTTT,CASSLVLAANTGELFF
17,.,TRBV9,.,TRBJ1-3,TGTGCCAGCAGCGTAGGGGGCAGAGCTTACTCTGGAAACACCATATATTTT,CASSVGGRAYSGNTIYF
12,.,TRBV7-9,once,TRBJ1-4,TGTGCCAGCAGCCCACCAGGGATCGAACTGTTTTTT,CASSPPGIELFF
16,TRBD2,TRBV5-4,.,TRBJ2-2,TGTGCCAGCAGCACCGGACTAGCGGGAGCCACCGGGGAGCTGTTTTTT,CASSTGLAGATGELFF
15,.,TRBV28,.,TRBJ2-2,TGTGCCAGCAGTTTACGGGGAGGAGGGACCGGGGAGCTGTTTTTT,CASSLRGGGTGELFF
11,.,TRBV6-6,.,TRBJ2-1,TGTGCCAGCAGTTACGCGATAGAGCAGTTCTTC,CASSYAIEQFF
17,TRBD2,TRBV7-3,.,TRBJ2-1,TGTGCCAGCAGCCCTACTACCGGGACTAGCGGGTTCAATGAGCAGTTCTTC,CASSPTTGTSGFNEQFF
12,.,TRBV7-3,.,TRBJ1-1,TGTGCCAGCAGCACAGACGGGGTGGTAGCTTTCTTT,CASSTDGVVAFF
15,TRBD2,TRBV5-4,.,TRBJ2-1,TGTGCCAGCAGCGCCGCCGGCGGGAGTTACAATGAGCAGTTCTTC,CASSAAGGSYNEQFF
16,.,TRBV25-1,.,TRBJ1-5,TGTGCCAGCAGTGACCGAGGGGAGGCTGGCAATCAGCCCCAGCATTTT,CASSDRGEAGNQPQHF
13,.,TRBV28,once,TRBJ2-5,TGTGCCAGCAGTACCGGTTATCAAGAGACCCAGTACTTC,CASSTGYQETQYF
15,TRBD1,TRBV7-9,.,TRBJ2-5,TGTGCCAGCAGCCGGACGGACAGGCCCCAAGAGACCCAGTACTTC,CASSRTDRPQETQYF
15,.,TRBV10-3,.,TRBJ2-2,TGTGCCATCAGTGAGTCGGTTATAGGCGGCGGGGAGCTGTTTTTT,CAISESVIGGGELFF
13,TRBD1,TRBV30,.,TRBJ1-2,TGTGCCTGGAGTGGAGGGGGCTTAATTGGCTACACCTTC,CAWSGGGLIGYTF
16,TRBD2,TRBV27,once,TRBJ2-2,TGTGCCAGCAGTCCGCTCAGACTAGCTGCGACCGGGGAGCTGTTTTTT,CASSPLRLAATGELFF
14,.,TRBV18,.,TRBJ1-1,TGTGCCAGCTCACCACAGGGTGGGGGGACTGAAGCTTTCTTT,CASSPQGGGTEAFF
15,.,TRBV18,once,TRBJ2-1,TGTGCCAGCTCACAGAACAGGGCCAAATACAATGAGCAGTTCTTC,CASSQNRAKYNEQFF
15,TRBD1,TRBV28,.,TRBJ2-6,TGTGCCAGCAGTTGGGACAGGGTGATCGGCAACGTCCTGACTTTC,CASSWDRVIGNVLTF
16,.,TRBV15,.,TRBJ2-2,TGTGCCACCAGCAGAGATACAGGTCCGAACACCGGGGAGCTGTTTTTT,CATSRDTGPNTGELFF
14,TRBD2,TRBV29-1,.,TRBJ2-7,TGCAGCGTGGAAGCGGGAGGGACCTCCTACGAGCAGTACTTC,CSVEAGGTSYEQYF